These 30 T cell receptor beta chains came from one sample sequenced in a study of CD8 T cells in ankylosing spondylitis. TCRdb passed the 5' RACE reads through MiXCR, listing each CDR3 protein once. The table shows 85,000 to 100,000 distinct CDR3 sequences, with approximately 9% occurring only once. Material: blood, either unsorted or a sorted T cell fraction (not recorded which). These receptors were taken from a male donor with ankylosing spondylitis or in good health (not recorded which).

This clonotype was observed at least ten times. CDR3 residues: CASSVVSGNTEAFF. The CDR3 nucleotides are TGTGCCAGCAGCGTAGTCTCCGGGAACACTGAAGCTTTCTTT. The chain carries TRBV9 and TRBJ1-1, with D hard to call. Germline-derived CDR1 and CDR2 are SGDLS and YYNGEE. V was clipped by 0 bases and J by 1 base, with 7 bases between them. This CDR3 is 14 amino acids long. Full variable domain (missing parts from reference TRBV9 and TRBJ1-1): DSGVTQTPKHLITATGQRVTLRCSPRSGDLSVYWYQQSLDQGLQFLIQYYNGEERAKGNILERFSAQQFPDLHSELNLSSLELGDSALYFCASSVVSGNTEAFFGQGTRLTVV.

This clonotype has a count of ten or more. This chain links TRBV12-3 or TRBV12-4 with TRBJ1-2, with 7 nucleotides matching TRBD1. The CDR3 spans 14 residues. The J segment lost 5 bases and the V segment lost 6 bases, leaving 9 bases of the junction unmatched. The CDR3 DNA is TGTGCCAGCAGCCCCGGCGACAGGGCGTATGGCTACACCTTC. This codes for CASSPGDRAYGYTF.

This clonotype was found many times. This chain links TRBV7-2 with TRBJ1-1; weak D call: TRBD1 (5 bases). V lost 4 bases and J 4 bases, leaving 16 bases between the germline ends. CDR1 SGHTA and CDR2 FQGNSA come from the germline V gene. This CDR3 has 15 amino acids. The CDR3 region has the DNA TGTGCCAGCAGCTCCGGGGGGGGTATTAGCACTGAAGCTTTCTTT. As protein: CASSSGGGISTEAFF.

This clonotype was seen at least ten times. The chain recombines TRBV25-1 with TRBJ2-2, with 11 bases lining up with TRBD2. Germline values: CDR1 MGHDK, CDR2 SYGVNS. V lost 2 bases and J lost 2; bases outside the gene matches: 10. The CDR3 covers 19 residues. The DNA of the CDR3 is TGTGCCAGCAGTGAAAGTAGGGCTAGCGGGGGGAGAAACACCGGGGAGCTGTTTTTT. Amino acid sequence: CASSESRASGGRNTGELFF.

There are many counts of this clonotype. The V gene is TRBV20-1, the J gene TRBJ2-3; D not resolved. Trimming stripped 1 base from V and 4 bases from J, with 12 bases between. CDR3 length: 14 residues. The germline CDR1 and CDR2 sequences are DFQATT and SNEGSKA (reference sequence). CDR3: CSARVPTDADTQYF. In DNA form, the CDR3 reads TGCAGTGCTAGAGTACCAACAGATGCAGATACGCAGTATTTT.

This clonotype was seen ten or more times. The chain is built from TRBV6-4 and TRBJ2-7, with 9 nucleotides matching TRBD1. The CDR3 has 15 amino acids. With V trimmed by 5 bases and J by 2 bases, 7 bases remained unmatched. Germline CDR1 is MRHNA and CDR2 is SNTAGT. As DNA, the CDR3 is TGTGCCAGCAGTTTAACCGGGACAGGGACCTACGAGCAGTACTTC. Its protein is CASSLTGTGTYEQYF.

This clonotype came up many times. This chain links TRBV24-1 with TRBJ2-7, with D perhaps matching TRBD1 (6 bases). The CDR3 is made up of 16 amino acids. Germline-derived CDR1 and CDR2 are KGHDR and SFDVKD. Trimming cost V 2 bases and J 2 bases, with 15 bases left between them. The CDR3 spells CATSDSSQGPTYEQYF. Written as DNA, the CDR3 is TGTGCCACCAGTGATTCTTCGCAGGGGCCGACCTACGAGCAGTACTTC.

This clonotype showed up many times. The chain employs TRBV29-1 and TRBJ1-2; the D is unclear. Germline CDR1 reads SQVTM; CDR2 reads ANQGSEA. V was trimmed by 5 bases and J by 3 bases, leaving 13 bases between them. CDR3 size: 13 residues. The CDR3, as DNA: TGCAGCGTTCAGAATGGTAATGACTATGGCTACACCTTC. Amino acids: CSVQNGNDYGYTF. The whole variable domain, remainder taken from reference TRBV29-1 and TRBJ1-2, is SAVISQKPSRDICQRGTSLTIQCQVDSQVTMMFWYRQQPGQSLTLIATANQGSEATYESGFVIDKFPISRPNLTFSTLTVSNMSPEDSSIYLCSVQNGNDYGYTFGSGTRLTVV.

This clonotype was counted ten times or more. The genes are TRBV4-1 and TRBJ2-1; D call uncertain. Trimming pared 1 base from V and 4 bases from J, leaving 11 bases between. The CDR3 has 15 amino acids. Germline CDR1 reads MGHRA; CDR2 reads YSYEKL. The CDR3 DNA reads as TGCGCCAGCAGCCAAGGCCCAGAGGTGTACAATGAGCAGTTCTTC. It is translated as CASSQGPEVYNEQFF.

This clonotype came up a few times. The chain has TRBV7-6 and TRBJ1-1; D remains ambiguous. V was cut by 5 bases and J by 4 bases, with 17 bases left in between. The CDR3 consists of 15 residues. Looked up from germline, CDR1 is SGHVS and CDR2 is FNYEAQ. In nucleotides, the CDR3 is TGTGCCAGCAGCCGGGGAGGGATGGAGACCACTGAAGCTTTCTTT. Protein: CASSRGGMETTEAFF.

At least ten counts were recorded for this clonotype. The chain employs TRBV28 and TRBJ2-7, with 8 bases that match TRBD1. V was pared by 3 bases and J by 9 bases, with 4 bases of the junction left unmatched. The CDR3 has 12 residues. Germline values: CDR1 MDHEN, CDR2 SYDVKM. The CDR3: CASSLDRARQYF. CDR3 sequence (DNA): TGTGCCAGCAGTTTGGACAGGGCAAGGCAGTACTTC.

V gene TRBV11-3 combines with J gene TRBJ2-3; TRBD2 matches at 9 bases. There are 21 residues in the CDR3. Per the germline V gene, CDR1 is SGHNT and CDR2 is YENEEA. The junction had 22 bases not matched to a gene; V was cut back by 4 bases and J by 2 bases. The CDR3 loop is CASSSLRRLAATAGATDTQYF. CDR3 nucleotide sequence: TGTGCCAGCAGCTCACTCCGTCGACTAGCGGCTACGGCTGGGGCCACAGATACGCAGTATTTT.

This clonotype was detected many times. The chain couples TRBV5-5 to TRBJ2-7, with 8 bases matching TRBD2. Germline lookup yields CDR1 SGHKS and CDR2 YYEKEE (reference sequence). CDR3 size: 13 residues. J gave up 6 bases and V 1 base, and 3 bases lay outside the gene matches. The CDR3 DNA reads as TGTGCCAGCAGCTTGAACGGGGGGGTCGAGCAGTACTTC. It specifies CASSLNGGVEQYF. The variable domain in full, completed from reference TRBV5-5 and TRBJ2-7, reads DAGVTQSPTHLIKTRGQQVTLRCSPISGHKSVSWYQQVLGQGPQFIFQYYEKEERGRGNFPDRFSARQFPNYSSELNVNALLLGDSALYLCASSLNGGVEQYFGPGTRLTVT.

This clonotype came up many times. The chain couples TRBV24-1 to TRBJ2-3; maybe TRBD1 (5 bases). The CDR3 consists of 15 residues. V was cut by 1 base and J by 1 base, with 8 bases left in between. Germline V gene lookup returns CDR1 KGHDR and CDR2 SFDVKD. CDR3 sequence (DNA): TGTGCCACCAGTGATTTTGTCAGGGGCACAGATACGCAGTATTTT. Its translation: CATSDFVRGTDTQYF.

At least ten counts were recorded for this clonotype. The gene calls are TRBV12-3 or TRBV12-4 and TRBJ1-5; D may be TRBD1 (5 bases). This CDR3 comprises 15 residues. The ends were cut back, 6 bases at V and 4 bases at J, with 16 bases in the middle. The CDR3 DNA sequence: TGTGCCAGCAGCCCTAGGCAGGGACCAAATCAGCCCCAGCATTTT. Its translation is CASSPRQGPNQPQHF.

The CDR3 region is CASSWGMGLAGASSEETGELFF. The CDR3 region has the DNA TGTGCCAGCAGCTGGGGTATGGGGCTAGCGGGCGCCTCCAGTGAAGAAACCGGGGAGCTGTTTTTT. This rearrangement joins TRBV5-4 to TRBJ2-2, with 8 bases identical to TRBD2. CDR3 length: 22 amino acids. Germline CDR1 SGHNT, CDR2 YYREEE (reference sequence). With 3 bases clipped from V and 5 bases from J, the junction kept 27 bases outside the gene matches.

This clonotype came up many times. This sequence joins TRBV9 and TRBJ2-5; D is unresolved. The germline V and J ends were trimmed by 0 bases and 4 bases, with 4 bases remaining between them. CDR1 SGDLS and CDR2 YYNGEE come from the germline V gene. The CDR3 has 12 amino acids. The CDR3 region has the DNA TGTGCCAGCAGCGTAGGTCTAGAGACCCAGTACTTC. Amino acid sequence: CASSVGLETQYF. Looking up the rest from reference TRBV9 and TRBJ2-5 gives the full variable domain: DSGVTQTPKHLITATGQRVTLRCSPRSGDLSVYWYQQSLDQGLQFLIQYYNGEERAKGNILERFSAQQFPDLHSELNLSSLELGDSALYFCASSVGLETQYFGPGTRLLVL.

This clonotype was counted ten times or more. The chain is built from TRBV6-4 and TRBJ2-1; D is unresolved. The V end lost 3 bases, the J end lost 5 bases, and 14 bases lay between the germline ends. This CDR3 has 15 amino acids. Germline V gene data show CDR1 as MRHNA and CDR2 as SNTAGT. In DNA form, the CDR3 reads TGTGCCAGCAGTGAGCGAATCTCAACCCACAATGAGCAGTTCTTC. It codes for CASSERISTHNEQFF.

This clonotype was counted many times. The V call is TRBV5-1, the J call TRBJ2-5, with D tentatively TRBD2 (5 bases). The CDR3 contains 15 residues. V gave up 0 bases and J gave up 4 bases, with 13 bases separating them. CDR1 is SGHRS, CDR2 YFSETQ, per germline. The chain's CDR3 is CASSLAGGRGETQYF. For the CDR3, the DNA is TGCGCCAGCAGCTTGGCGGGTGGCCGGGGAGAGACCCAGTACTTC.

The chain combines TRBV27 with TRBJ1-1; TRBD1 might be the D (6 bases). The germline CDR1 and CDR2 sequences are MNHEY and SMNVEV (reference sequence). This CDR3 contains 13 residues. Trimming removed 5 bases from V and 4 bases from J, with 11 bases in between. The CDR3 sequence is CASSTGFPTEAFF. Written as DNA, the CDR3 is TGTGCCAGCAGTACAGGGTTTCCCACTGAAGCTTTCTTT.

The table lists this clonotype with many counts. The gene calls are TRBV12-3 or TRBV12-4 and TRBJ1-2, with a weak D call TRBD1 (5 bases). The CDR3 sequence is 14 residues long. The V gene lost 3 bases and the J gene lost 6 bases, with 14 bases spanning the gap. The CDR3 nucleotides are TGTGCCAGCAGTTTGAGGGGTACGGAAAATGGCTACACCTTC. This gives the protein CASSLRGTENGYTF.

This clonotype was seen a few times. CDR3 bases: TGTGCCAGCAGGGTAACTAGTAACTCGGAGACCCAGTACTTC. This gives the protein CASRVTSNSETQYF. The chain combines TRBV11-2 with TRBJ2-5, with D possibly being TRBD2 (5 bases). The CDR3 has 14 amino acids. With 6 bases removed from V and 5 bases from J, the gap between germline ends came to 16 bases. Germline CDR1 SGHAT, CDR2 FQNNGV.

This clonotype occurred many times. The rearrangement links TRBV2 to TRBJ1-1; the D gene is possibly TRBD1 (5 bases). The CDR3 has 15 amino acids. The V gene's germline CDR1 is SNHLY and CDR2 FYNNEI. V was shortened by 6 bases and J by 4 bases, with 18 bases between the two germline ends. CDR3 nucleotides: TGTGCCAGCAGAGGAGAAGGGGCGATAGGCACTGAAGCTTTCTTT. It codes for CASRGEGAIGTEAFF.

This clonotype was counted ten times or more. The chain links TRBV6-4 to TRBJ2-5; D possibly corresponds to TRBD1 (6 bases). Germline CDR1 MRHNA, CDR2 SNTAGT. The CDR3 contains 14 residues. Trimming took 2 bases from V and 4 from J, leaving 11 bases between them. This CDR3 reads CASSDARGTETQYF. The CDR3, as DNA: TGTGCCAGCAGTGACGCCAGGGGTACAGAGACCCAGTACTTC.

This clonotype was observed many times. This chain connects TRBV29-1 to TRBJ1-5; possibly TRBD1 for D (6 bases). This CDR3 has 13 amino acids. Looked up from germline, CDR1 is SQVTM and CDR2 is ANQGSEA. Deletions cut 7 bases from V and 1 base from J, with 11 bases between. CDR3 region: CSDIGQSNQPQHF. CDR3 DNA sequence: TGCAGCGACATCGGACAGAGCAATCAGCCCCAGCATTTT.

Details on this clonotype: It may be a read error: a sequence one base away is much more abundant. This chain uses TRBV11-2 with TRBJ1-4; weak D call: TRBD1 (6 bases). The CDR3 contains 15 residues. CDR1 SGHAT and CDR2 FQNNGV come from the germline V gene. CDR3 sequence reads: CVSSLAGHGNEKLFF. The DNA of the CDR3 is TGTGTCAGCAGCTTAGCGGGACATGGTAATGAAAAACTGTTTTTT. Variable domain in full (rest from reference TRBV11-2 and TRBJ1-4): EAGVAQSPRYKIIEKRQSVAFWCNPISGHATLYWYQQILGQGPKLLIQFQNNGVVDDSQLPKDRFSAERLKGVDSTLKIQPAKLEDSAVYLCVSSLAGHGNEKLFFGSGTQLSVL.

This clonotype appeared many times. The rearrangement joins TRBV10-3 to TRBJ1-2, with TRBD1 matching over 7 bases. Germline-derived CDR1 and CDR2 are ENHRY and SYGVKD. Germline trimming cut 2 bases from V and 8 bases from J; bases unmatched to any gene: 20. The CDR3 has 18 amino acids. The CDR3: CAISEAQGQSTFSRGYTF. The DNA of the CDR3 is TGTGCCATCAGTGAGGCTCAGGGACAGAGCACATTTTCGCGCGGCTACACCTTC.

This clonotype showed up many times. The J gene is TRBJ2-5, the V gene TRBV9; D may be TRBD1 (6 bases). The CDR3 length is 14 residues. Trimming took 0 bases from V and 6 from J, leaving 12 bases between them. CDR1 and CDR2 (germline): SGDLS, YYNGEE. CDR3 in amino acids: CASSVATGRQTQYF. The CDR3 DNA is TGTGCCAGCAGCGTAGCTACAGGGCGGCAGACCCAGTACTTC.

This clonotype came up many times. The chain recombines TRBV9 with TRBJ2-3, with D tentatively TRBD2 (6 bases). Germline CDR1 and CDR2: SGDLS and YYNGEE. This CDR3 comprises 14 residues. V lost 0 bases and J 7 bases, leaving 12 bases between the germline ends. CDR3 protein: CASSVAGLPNTQYF. Here the CDR3 DNA reads TGTGCCAGCAGCGTAGCCGGACTACCCAATACGCAGTATTTT.

This clonotype came up many times. This chain joins TRBV7-2 and TRBJ2-7; possible D gene TRBD2, 6 bases. Trimming left V 2 bases short and J 6 bases short, with 20 bases between. This CDR3 is 16 amino acids long. CDR1 SGHTA and CDR2 FQGNSA come from the germline V gene. DNA for the CDR3: TGTGCCAGCAGCTTAAGGTGGATTGGCACCGGGGGCGAGCAGTACTTC. Translation: CASSLRWIGTGGEQYF.